Listed below are T cell receptor beta chains from one sample, sequenced in a study of T-cell memory formation after mild COVID-19. TCRdb analysed the 5' RACE reads with MiXCR anew, one entry per CDR3 protein. The data show more than 350,000 distinct CDR3 sequences, approximately 15% seen once. Sequenced input: PBMCs or a T cell subset sorted from them (not recorded which). All receptors come from a man between 18 and 29 years old who had mild COVID-19 (a few samples of this study predate the infection). Cell type and time point are not known. Both conserved end residues are part of each CDR3. D genes are given only for firm matches. Where a row states a size, it is once, few, many or the class of an expanded clone; other rows omit it.

cdr3_aa cdr3_nt j_call clone_size v_call d_call
CASSKRTANTGELFF TGTGCCAGCAGCAAAAGAACCGCGAACACCGGGGAGCTGTTTTTT TRBJ2-2 few TRBV4-2 NA
CASSVGGTGEAYEQYF TGCGCCAGCAGCGTTGGGGGGACAGGGGAAGCCTACGAGCAGTACTTC TRBJ2-7 few TRBV5-1 TRBD1
CASSVSGGTDTQYF TGTGCCAGCAGTGTCTCCGGGGGCACAGATACGCAGTATTTT TRBJ2-3 NA TRBV9 NA
CASSSNSFQETQYF TGCGCCAGCAGCTCGAACAGCTTTCAAGAGACCCAGTACTTC TRBJ2-5 few TRBV5-1 NA
CSARDAGDSYNEQFF TGCAGTGCTAGAGATGCGGGAGACTCCTACAATGAGCAGTTCTTC TRBJ2-1 many TRBV20-1 TRBD2
CSSRQETQYF TGCAGCTCTCGGCAAGAGACCCAGTACTTC TRBJ2-5 NA TRBV29-1 NA
CASSFTMNTEAFF TGTGCCAGCAGTTTCACCATGAACACTGAAGCTTTCTTT TRBJ1-1 once TRBV28 NA
CASNRTEGPETYEQYF TGTGCCAGCAACCGCACCGAGGGACCCGAGACCTACGAGCAGTACTTC TRBJ2-7 NA TRBV12-3/TRBV12-4 NA
CASRLGQIYGYTF TGTGCCAGCAGGCTGGGACAGATCTATGGCTACACCTTC TRBJ1-2 NA TRBV6-1 TRBD1
CASRARGQGTDTQYF TGCGCCAGCAGAGCTCGAGGACAGGGCACAGATACGCAGTATTTT TRBJ2-3 NA TRBV5-1 TRBD1
CASSQVGGGGIVHEQYF TGCGCCAGCAGCCAAGTGGGTGGCGGGGGCATCGTGCACGAGCAGTACTTC TRBJ2-7 few TRBV4-1 NA
CASSLPGFSGGVEQYF TGTGCCAGCAGCTTACCCGGATTCAGCGGGGGGGTCGAGCAGTACTTC TRBJ2-7 NA TRBV7-2 TRBD2
CASSLGFETQYF TGCGCCAGCAGCTTGGGTTTTGAGACCCAGTACTTC TRBJ2-5 NA TRBV5-1 NA
CASSQPGTGIGNTIYF TGTGCCAGCAGCCAACCAGGGACAGGGATCGGAAACACCATATATTTT TRBJ1-3 many TRBV3-1 TRBD1
CSAGTTGGVNNQPQHF TGCAGTGCGGGAACAACAGGGGGTGTGAACAATCAGCCCCAGCATTTT TRBJ1-5 NA TRBV20-1 TRBD1
CASSLGPVNTGELFF TGTGCCAGCAGCCTGGGACCCGTGAACACCGGGGAGCTGTTTTTT TRBJ2-2 NA TRBV7-2 NA
CSATGVSDTQYF TGCAGTGCCACCGGGGTCTCGGATACGCAGTATTTT TRBJ2-3 few TRBV20-1 NA
CSALGGGGYFEQFF TGCAGTGCGCTGGGGGGCGGCGGCTACTTTGAGCAGTTCTTC TRBJ2-1 few TRBV20-1 NA
CASGISYNSPLHF TGTGCCAGCGGTATCTCCTATAATTCACCCCTCCACTTT TRBJ1-6 once TRBV6-2/TRBV6-3 NA
CASSPRGSEAFF TGTGCCAGCAGCCCCAGAGGATCTGAAGCTTTCTTT TRBJ1-1 NA TRBV7-9 NA